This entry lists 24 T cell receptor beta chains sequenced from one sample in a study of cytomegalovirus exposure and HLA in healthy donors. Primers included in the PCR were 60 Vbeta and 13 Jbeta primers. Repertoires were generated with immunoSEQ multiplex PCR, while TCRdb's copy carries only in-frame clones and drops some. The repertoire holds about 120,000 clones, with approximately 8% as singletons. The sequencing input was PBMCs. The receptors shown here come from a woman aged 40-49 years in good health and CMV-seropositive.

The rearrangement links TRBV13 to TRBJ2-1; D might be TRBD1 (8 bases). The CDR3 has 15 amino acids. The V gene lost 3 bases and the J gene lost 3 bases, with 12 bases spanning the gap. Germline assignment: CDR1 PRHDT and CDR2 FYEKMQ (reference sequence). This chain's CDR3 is CASSLYRGGYNEQFF. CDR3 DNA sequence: TGTGCCAGCAGCTTGTACAGGGGGGGCTACAATGAGCAGTTCTTC.

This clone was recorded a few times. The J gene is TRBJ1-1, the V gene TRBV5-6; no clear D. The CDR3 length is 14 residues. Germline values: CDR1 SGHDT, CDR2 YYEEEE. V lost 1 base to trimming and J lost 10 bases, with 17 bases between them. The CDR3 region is CASSLRLTPVVAFF. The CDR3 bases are TGTGCCAGCAGCTTGCGACTGACTCCGGTAGTAGCTTTCTTT.

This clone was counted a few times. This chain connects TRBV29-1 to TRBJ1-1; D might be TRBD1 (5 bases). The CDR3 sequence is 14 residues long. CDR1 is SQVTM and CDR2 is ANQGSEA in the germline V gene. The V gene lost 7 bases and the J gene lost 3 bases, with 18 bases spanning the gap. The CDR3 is CSATAVGPDTEAFF. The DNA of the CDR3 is TGCAGCGCTACCGCCGTGGGGCCGGACACTGAAGCTTTCTTT.

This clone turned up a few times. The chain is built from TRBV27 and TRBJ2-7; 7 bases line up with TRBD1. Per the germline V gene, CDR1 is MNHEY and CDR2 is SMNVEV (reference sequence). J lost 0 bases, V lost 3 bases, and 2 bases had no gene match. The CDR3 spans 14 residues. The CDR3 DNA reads TGTGCCAGCAGTTTCAGGGGGATCTCCTACGAGCAGTACTTC. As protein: CASSFRGISYEQYF.

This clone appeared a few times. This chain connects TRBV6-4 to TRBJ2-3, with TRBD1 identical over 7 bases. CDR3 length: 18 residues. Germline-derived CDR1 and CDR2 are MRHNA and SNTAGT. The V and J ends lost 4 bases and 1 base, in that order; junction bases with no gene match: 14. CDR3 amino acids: CASSVSRRGQGGTDTQYF. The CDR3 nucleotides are TGTGCCAGCAGTGTGTCGAGAAGGGGCCAGGGGGGCACAGATACGCAGTATTTT.

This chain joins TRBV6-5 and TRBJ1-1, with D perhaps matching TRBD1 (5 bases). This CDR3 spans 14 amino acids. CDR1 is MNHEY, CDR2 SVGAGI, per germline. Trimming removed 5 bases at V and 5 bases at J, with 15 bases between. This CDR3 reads CASSRRDSGTEAFF. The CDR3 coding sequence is TGTGCCAGCAGTCGGCGGGACTCGGGGACTGAAGCTTTCTTT.

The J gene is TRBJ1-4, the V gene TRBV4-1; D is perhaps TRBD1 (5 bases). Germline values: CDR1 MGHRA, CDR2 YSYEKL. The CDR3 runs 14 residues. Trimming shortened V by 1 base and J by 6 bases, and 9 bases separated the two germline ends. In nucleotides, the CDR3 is TGCGCCAGCAGCCAAGTTGGGGCTGATGAAAAACTGTTTTTT. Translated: CASSQVGADEKLFF.

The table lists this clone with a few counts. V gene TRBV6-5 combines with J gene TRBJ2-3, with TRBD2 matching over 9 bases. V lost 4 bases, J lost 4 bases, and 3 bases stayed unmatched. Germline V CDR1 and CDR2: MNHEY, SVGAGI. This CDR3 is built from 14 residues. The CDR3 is CASSSRLAADTQYF. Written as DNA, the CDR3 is TGTGCCAGCAGTTCTCGACTAGCGGCAGATACGCAGTATTTT.

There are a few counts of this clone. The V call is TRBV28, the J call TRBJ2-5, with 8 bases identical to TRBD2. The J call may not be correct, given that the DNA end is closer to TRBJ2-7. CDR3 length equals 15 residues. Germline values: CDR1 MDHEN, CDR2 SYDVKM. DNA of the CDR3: TGTGCCAGCAGTTCGGGGGGGGGAAGCTCCTACGAGCAGTACTTC. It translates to CASSSGGGSSYEQYF.

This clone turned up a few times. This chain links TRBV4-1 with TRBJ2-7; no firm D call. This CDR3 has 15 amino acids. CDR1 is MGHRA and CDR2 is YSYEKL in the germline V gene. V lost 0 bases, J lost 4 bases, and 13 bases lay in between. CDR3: CASSQETSLVYEQYF. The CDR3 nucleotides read TGCGCCAGCAGCCAAGAGACTTCGCTCGTATACGAGCAGTACTTC.

The CDR3 nucleotides read TGCGCCAGCACCAGAGACAGAGCCTACGAGCAGTACTTC. This encodes CASTRDRAYEQYF. The V call is TRBV5-1, the J call TRBJ2-7; tentative D call: TRBD1 (5 bases). The CDR3 loop spans 13 amino acids. Looked up from germline, CDR1 is SGHRS and CDR2 is YFSETQ. V shed 6 bases and J shed 2 bases, with 12 bases lying between them.

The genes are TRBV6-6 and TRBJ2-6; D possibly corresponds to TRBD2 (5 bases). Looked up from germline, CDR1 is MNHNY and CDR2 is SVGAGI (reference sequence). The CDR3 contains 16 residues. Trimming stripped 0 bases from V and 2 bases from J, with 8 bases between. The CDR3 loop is CASSYSNGAGANVLTF. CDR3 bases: TGTGCCAGCAGTTACTCGAACGGGGCTGGGGCCAACGTCCTGACTTTC.

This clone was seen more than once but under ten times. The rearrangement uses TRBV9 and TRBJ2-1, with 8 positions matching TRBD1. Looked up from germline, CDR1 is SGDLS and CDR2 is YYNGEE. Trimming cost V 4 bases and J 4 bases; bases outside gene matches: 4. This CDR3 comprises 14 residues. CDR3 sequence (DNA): TGTGCCAGCAGCCTGGGGACAGGATACAATGAGCAGTTCTTC. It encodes CASSLGTGYNEQFF.

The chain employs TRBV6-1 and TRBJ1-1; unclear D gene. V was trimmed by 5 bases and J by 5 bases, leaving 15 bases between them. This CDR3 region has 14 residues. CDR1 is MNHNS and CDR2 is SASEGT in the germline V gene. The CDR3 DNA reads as TGTGCCAGCAGTTTCGAGGGTGGTTATACTGAAGCTTTCTTT. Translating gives CASSFEGGYTEAFF.

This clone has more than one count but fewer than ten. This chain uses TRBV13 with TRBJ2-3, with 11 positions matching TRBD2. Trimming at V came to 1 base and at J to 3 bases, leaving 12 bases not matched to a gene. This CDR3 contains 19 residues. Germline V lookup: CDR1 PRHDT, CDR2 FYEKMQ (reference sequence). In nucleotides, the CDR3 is TGTGCCAGCAGCTTAGTTGTAGCGGGGGGGCCGGGTGCAACAGATACGCAGTATTTT. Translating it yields CASSLVVAGGPGATDTQYF.

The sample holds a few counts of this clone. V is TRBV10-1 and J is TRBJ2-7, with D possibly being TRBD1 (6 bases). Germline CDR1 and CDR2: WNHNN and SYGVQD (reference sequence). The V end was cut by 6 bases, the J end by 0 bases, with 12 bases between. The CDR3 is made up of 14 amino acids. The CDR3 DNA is TGCGCCAGCAGACAGGGATGGGGCTCCTACGAGCAGTACTTC. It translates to CASRQGWGSYEQYF.

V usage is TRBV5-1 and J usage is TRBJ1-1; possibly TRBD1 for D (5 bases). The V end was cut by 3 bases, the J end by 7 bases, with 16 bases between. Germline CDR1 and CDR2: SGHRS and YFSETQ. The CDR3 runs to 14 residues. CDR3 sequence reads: CASSSQQGSDEAFF. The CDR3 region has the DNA TGCGCCAGCAGCTCGCAGCAGGGCTCGGATGAAGCTTTCTTT.

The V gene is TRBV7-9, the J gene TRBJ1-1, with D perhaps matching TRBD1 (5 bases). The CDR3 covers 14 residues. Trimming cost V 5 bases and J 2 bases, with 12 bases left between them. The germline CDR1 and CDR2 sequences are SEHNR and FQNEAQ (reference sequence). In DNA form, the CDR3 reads TGTGCCAGCAGCCCGACAGAAACCAACACTGAAGCTTTCTTT. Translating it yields CASSPTETNTEAFF. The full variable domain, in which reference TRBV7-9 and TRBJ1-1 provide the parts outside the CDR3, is DTGVSQNPRHKITKRGQNVTFRCDPISEHNRLYWYRQTLGQGPEFLTYFQNEAQLEKSRLLSDRFSAERPKGSFSTLEIQRTEQGDSAMYLCASSPTETNTEAFFGQGTRLTVV.

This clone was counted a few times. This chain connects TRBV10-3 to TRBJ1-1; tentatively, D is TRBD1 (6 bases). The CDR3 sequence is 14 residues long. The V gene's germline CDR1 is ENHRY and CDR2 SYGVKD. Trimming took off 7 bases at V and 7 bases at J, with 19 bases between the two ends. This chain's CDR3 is CAIITDSDRSEAFF. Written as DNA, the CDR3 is TGTGCCATCATCACCGACTCAGACAGGAGTGAAGCTTTCTTT.

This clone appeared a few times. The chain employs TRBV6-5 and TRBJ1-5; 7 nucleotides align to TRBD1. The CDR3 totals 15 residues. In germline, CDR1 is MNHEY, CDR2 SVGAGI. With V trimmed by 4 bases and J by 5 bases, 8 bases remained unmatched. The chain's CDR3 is CASSSQGGGYQPQHF. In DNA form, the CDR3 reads TGTGCCAGCAGTTCTCAAGGGGGCGGGTATCAGCCCCAGCATTTT.

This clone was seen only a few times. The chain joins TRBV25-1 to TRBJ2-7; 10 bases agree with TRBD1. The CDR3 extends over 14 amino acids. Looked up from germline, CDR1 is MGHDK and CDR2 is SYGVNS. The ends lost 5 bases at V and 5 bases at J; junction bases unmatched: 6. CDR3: CASSPGQGGHEQYF. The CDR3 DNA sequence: TGTGCCAGCAGTCCCGGACAGGGGGGTCACGAGCAGTACTTC.

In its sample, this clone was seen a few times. Here the CDR3 reads CASSGDRAIEAFF. CDR3 DNA: TGTGCCAGCAGTGGGGACAGAGCAATTGAAGCTTTCTTT. This chain connects TRBV6-1 to TRBJ1-1, with 7 nucleotides matching TRBD1. The germline V gene has CDR1 MNHNS and CDR2 SASEGT. With V trimmed by 4 bases and J by 7 bases, 6 bases remained unmatched. The CDR3 has 13 amino acids.

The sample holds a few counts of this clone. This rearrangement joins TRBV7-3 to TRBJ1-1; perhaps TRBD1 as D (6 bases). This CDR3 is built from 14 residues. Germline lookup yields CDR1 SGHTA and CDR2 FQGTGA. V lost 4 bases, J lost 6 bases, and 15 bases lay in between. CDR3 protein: CASSSGTPTSEAFF. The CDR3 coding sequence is TGTGCCAGCAGCTCCGGGACACCAACGTCTGAAGCTTTCTTT.

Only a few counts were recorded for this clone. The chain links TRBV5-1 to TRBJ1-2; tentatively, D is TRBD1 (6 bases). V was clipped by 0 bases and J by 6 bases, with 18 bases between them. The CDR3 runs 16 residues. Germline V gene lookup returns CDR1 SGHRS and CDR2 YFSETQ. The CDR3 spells CASSLEGVRGSHGYTF. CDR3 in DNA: TGCGCCAGCAGCTTGGAAGGGGTCAGGGGAAGCCATGGCTACACCTTC.